This T cell receptor beta chain was found in a study of early T cells in non-severe SARS-CoV-2 infection. The overall study: Sequencing of bulk RNA from unsorted whole blood was done, without chain pairing.

The sample holds many counts of this clonotype. Its antigen is as yet unknown. Attachment of unique molecular identifiers to individual cDNA molecules was performed. MiXCR was run by TCRdb on the 5' RACE reads, yielding one entry per CDR3 protein. Of 83,000 or so distinct CDR3 sequences in the sample, about 10% were seen once. Study-level results: Matching against VDJdb likely underestimated virus-specific expansions, favoring anti-spike CD8.

This clonotype originated in an adult who was a healthcare worker with PCR-confirmed SARS-CoV-2 infection or an uninfected control (not recorded which). Material: whole blood, obtained at baseline.

CDR3 region: CASIATNTGELFF. The CDR3 DNA sequence: TGCGCCAGCATTGCGACGAACACCGGGGAGCTGTTTTTT. The rearrangement links TRBV5-1 to TRBJ2-2; D is undetermined. CDR1 SGHRS and CDR2 YFSETQ come from the germline V gene. V lost 6 bases and J 0 bases, leaving 6 bases between the germline ends. The CDR3 has 13 residues.